This TCR beta chain was recorded in a study of tumor and adjacent non-tumor tissue in lung cancer. Study context: Each sample yielded roughly 4.2 million productive TCRbeta reads on average.

TCRbeta libraries were built with three rounds of nested PCR, modified from ARM-PCR. MiXCR, run by TCRdb on the multiplex PCR reads, gives a single entry per CDR3 protein. The table has over 110,000 distinct CDR3 sequences, around two thirds seen once. This CDR3 is built from 19 residues. Germline values: CDR1 MGHDK, CDR2 SYGVNS. V lost 2 bases, J lost 0 bases, and 21 bases lay in between. RNA was extracted from bulk tissue without any cell sorting. The TCR sequence derives from a man aged 55 to 69 with small cell lung cancer. The chain couples TRBV25-1 to TRBJ2-3; D perhaps matches TRBD2 (5 bases). Sequenced sample: lung tumor tissue. The CDR3 is CASSEMFPRDYSSTDTQYF. The CDR3 region has the DNA TGTGCCAGCAGTGAAATGTTCCCCCGTGACTACTCTAGCACAGATACGCAGTATTTT.